The T cell receptor (beta chain) under discussion was sequenced for a study of blood T cell repertoires in COVID-19. Study details: In each case, the material was cDNA or gDNA derived from T cells, B-cell-depleted T cells, or PBMCs.

Participants came from fewer than 25 US areas, aged about 18 to 100 years. Resolution of symptoms, clearance, or two negative PCRs was present in recovered Cohort 3 donors. CDR1 and CDR2 from the germline V gene are GTSNPN and SVGIG (reference sequence). The CDR3 contains 14 residues. The V gene lost 2 bases and the J gene lost 7 bases, with 17 bases spanning the gap. Produced via immunoSEQ multiplex PCR; TCRdb's table is partial and in-frame only. The sample lists about 330,000 clones; about 92% were seen once. The clonotype comes from a woman in her thirties who had recovered from COVID-19. Sequencing was carried out using PBMCs or T cells enriched from blood (not recorded which). V and J are TRBV30 and TRBJ1-2; unclear D gene. The CDR3 loop reads CAWSPSPQTFGYTF. The DNA of the CDR3 is TGTGCCTGGAGTCCCTCCCCCCAAACTTTTGGCTACACCTTC.